A selection of T cell receptor beta chains follows, all from one sample in a study of blood T cell repertoires in COVID-19. Sequencing used immunoSEQ multiplex PCR; TCRdb keeps in-frame clones, though not all of them. This table holds more than 65,000 clones, about 73% found once. Sequencing input: peripheral blood. The receptors were gathered from a woman between 70 and 85 years old with acute or convalescent COVID-19. Both conserved end residues are part of each CDR3. A D gene is named only where the DNA matches it firmly. Size values are once, few and many counts, or a class for expanded clones, and some rows have none.

size | J | V | D | DNA | CDR3
NA | TRBJ1-4 | TRBV28 | TRBD1 | TGTGCCAGCAGTTTACGTAGGACAGGGGGCTATGAAAAACTGTTTTTT | CASSLRRTGGYEKLFF
NA | TRBJ2-3 | TRBV19 | TRBD2 | TGTGCCAGTTCAATAAATAGCGGGAGGGCCGGCGTTGGTACGCAGTATTTT | CASSINSGRAGVGTQYF
NA | TRBJ2-7 | TRBV23-1 | NA | TGCGCCAGCAGCCCAGAGAGGGAACCCTCCTACGAGCAGTACTTC | CASSPEREPSYEQYF
NA | TRBJ1-1 | TRBV4-3 | NA | TGCGCCAGCAGCCAAGAGGGCTCTGAAGCTTTCTTT | CASSQEGSEAFF
NA | TRBJ1-2 | TRBV2 | NA | TGTGCCAGCAGTAGAGATTCTAACTATGGCTACACCTTC | CASSRDSNYGYTF
NA | TRBJ1-5 | TRBV2 | NA | TGTGCCAGCAGGCTACGGTCCGGGAGCAATCAGCCCCAGCATTTT | CASRLRSGSNQPQHF
NA | TRBJ1-5 | TRBV19 | TRBD1 | TGTGCCAGTACTAGAGGGGGCGAAGGCAATCAGCCCCAGCATTTT | CASTRGGEGNQPQHF
few | TRBJ2-1 | TRBV9 | TRBD1 | TGTGCCAGCAGCGTAGCAGGGACAGGGAGAAACAATGAGCAGTTCTTC | CASSVAGTGRNNEQFF
NA | TRBJ1-5 | TRBV19 | TRBD1 | TGTGCCAGTAAAGACAGGGAGTCGCCCCAGCATTTT | CASKDRESPQHF
NA | TRBJ1-1 | TRBV5-1 | NA | TGCGCCAGCAGCTTAGAGGGTGGCGACACTGAAGCTTTCTTT | CASSLEGGDTEAFF
NA | TRBJ1-1 | TRBV5-1 | NA | TGCGCCAGCAGCTCCCGTATGGGCGGGGATAGTGAAGCTTTCTTT | CASSSRMGGDSEAFF
once | TRBJ1-1 | TRBV19 | TRBD1 | TGTGCCAGTAGTATTAGGGGACAGGGGGCAAACACTGAAGCTTTCTTT | CASSIRGQGANTEAFF
NA | TRBJ2-1 | TRBV6-5 | NA | TGTGCCAGCAGTTACTCGAGCCCTGTAGAGCAGTTCTTC | CASSYSSPVEQFF
NA | TRBJ1-5 | TRBV14 | NA | TGTGCCAGCAGCCAGGGCTTATATCAGCCCCAGCATTTT | CASSQGLYQPQHF
few | TRBJ2-1 | TRBV27 | TRBD2 | TGTGCCAGCAGTTTATTTAGCGGGAGGTCGGACAATGAGCAGTTCTTC | CASSLFSGRSDNEQFF
NA | TRBJ2-7 | TRBV5-1 | NA | TGCGCCAGCAGCTTATGGAGGAGCTCCTACGAGCAGTACTTC | CASSLWRSSYEQYF
NA | TRBJ1-3 | TRBV7-8 | NA | TGTGCCAGCAGCCGAGACACCTTCTCTGGAAACACCATATATTTT | CASSRDTFSGNTIYF
NA | TRBJ1-4 | TRBV4-1 | TRBD1 | TGCGCCAGCAGCCAGGAATTTGGGACAGGGGACCACGCAACTAATGAAAAACTGTTTTTT | CASSQEFGTGDHATNEKLFF
NA | TRBJ2-1 | TRBV9 | NA | TGTGCCAGCAGCGCCGGGACACGGGGTGATGAGCAGTTCTTC | CASSAGTRGDEQFF
once | TRBJ2-3 | TRBV21-1 | NA | TGTGCCAGCAGCAAAGTTGCGGCTGCGGGTGCCGTTGGAGATACGCAGTATTTT | CASSKVAAAGAVGDTQYF
NA | TRBJ1-2 | TRBV11-3 | TRBD1 | TGTGCCAGCAGCGATCGGGACAGCAGTGGCTACACCTTC | CASSDRDSSGYTF
NA | TRBJ1-1 | TRBV10-2 | TRBD1 | TGCGCCAGCAGTGAAATACAGGGGGCAGTGAACACTGAAGCTTTCTTT | CASSEIQGAVNTEAFF
few | TRBJ1-2 | TRBV5-1 | TRBD1 | TGCGCCAGCAGCCCGACAGGGGATGGCTACACCTTC | CASSPTGDGYTF
NA | TRBJ1-1 | TRBV2 | NA | TGTGCCAGCATCCTGAGAATGAACACTGAAGCTTTCTTT | CASILRMNTEAFF
NA | TRBJ2-3 | TRBV27 | TRBD2 | TGTGCCAGCAGAAGCGGGACTAGCCGCACAGATACGCAGTATTTT | CASRSGTSRTDTQYF
once | TRBJ2-3 | TRBV9 | TRBD2 | TGTGCCAGCAGCGCCACTAGCGGGGGGGTAGATACGCAGTATTTT | CASSATSGGVDTQYF
NA | TRBJ2-7 | TRBV25-1 | NA | TGTGCCAGCAGTCAGACGGGACTTCACTACGAGCAGTACTTC | CASSQTGLHYEQYF
once | TRBJ1-4 | TRBV4-1 | NA | TGCGCCAGCAGCCAAGAAGGTATCGGGGAAAAACTGTTTTTT | CASSQEGIGEKLFF
NA | TRBJ1-1 | TRBV5-4 | NA | TGTGCCAGCAGCTTTCGGGGGGCATCCACTGAAGCTTTCTTT | CASSFRGASTEAFF
NA | TRBJ1-2 | TRBV10-3 | NA | TGTGCCATCAACGGGGTAGATAGGCCATATGGCTACACCTTC | CAINGVDRPYGYTF
NA | TRBJ2-2 | TRBV5-1 | TRBD2 | TGCGCCAGCGTGGCGGGAGGGCCGAGCACCGGGGAGCTGTTTTTT | CASVAGGPSTGELFF
NA | TRBJ1-2 | TRBV9 | TRBD1 | TGTGCCAGCAGCGGGGGACAGGGGCAAGGCTATGGCTACACCTTC | CASSGGQGQGYGYTF
NA | TRBJ2-1 | TRBV2 | TRBD1 | TGTGCCAGCAGTGAAGGGGGACAGGGGGGCTACAATGAGCAGTTCTTC | CASSEGGQGGYNEQFF
NA | TRBJ1-1 | TRBV2 | TRBD1 | TGTGCCAGCAGGAATACAGGGGATAGAACTGAAGCTTTCTTT | CASRNTGDRTEAFF
NA | TRBJ1-2 | TRBV29-1 | NA | TGCAGCGTCGAGGACAGCAACTATGGCTACACCTTC | CSVEDSNYGYTF
NA | TRBJ1-4 | TRBV10-3 | NA | TGTGCCATCAGTGAGGGACAGTTTAATGAAAAACTGTTTTTT | CAISEGQFNEKLFF